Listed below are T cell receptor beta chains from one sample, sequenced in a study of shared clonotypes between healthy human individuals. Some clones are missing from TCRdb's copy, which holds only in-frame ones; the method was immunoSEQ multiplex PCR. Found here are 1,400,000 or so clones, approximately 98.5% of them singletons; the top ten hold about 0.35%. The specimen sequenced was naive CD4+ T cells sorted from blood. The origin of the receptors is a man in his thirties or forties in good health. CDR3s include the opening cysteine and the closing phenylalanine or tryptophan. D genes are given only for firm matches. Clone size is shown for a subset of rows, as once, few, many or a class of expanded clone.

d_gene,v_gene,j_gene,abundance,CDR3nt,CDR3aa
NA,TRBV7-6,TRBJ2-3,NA,TGTGCCAGCAGCGACGCCCGATCTATAGATACGCAGTATTTT,CASSDARSIDTQYF
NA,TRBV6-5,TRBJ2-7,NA,TGTGCCAGCAAAAGCTCGGGGCAGGGAATTAGCGAGCAGTACTTC,CASKSSGQGISEQYF
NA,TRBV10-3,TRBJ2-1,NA,TGTGCCATCGCCTCCATGGGGGAGCAGTTCTTC,CAIASMGEQFF
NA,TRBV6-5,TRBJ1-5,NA,TGTGCCAGCAGTTACCGTGCGGGACTTAGCAATCAGCCCCAGCATTTT,CASSYRAGLSNQPQHF
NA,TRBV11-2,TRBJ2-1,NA,TGTGCCAGCAGCTTCCGGGACAATCCTAATGAGCAGTTCTTC,CASSFRDNPNEQFF
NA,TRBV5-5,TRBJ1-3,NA,TGTGCCAGCAGTGTGATCGTCTCTGGAAACACCATATATTTT,CASSVIVSGNTIYF
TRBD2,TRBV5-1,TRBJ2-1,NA,TGCGCCAGCAGCTTGGTCGGGGGGGACCGGAATGAGCAGTTCTTC,CASSLVGGDRNEQFF
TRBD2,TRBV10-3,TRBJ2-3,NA,TGTGCCACCCTCAAGCGGGAGGGCACAGATACGCAGTATTTT,CATLKREGTDTQYF
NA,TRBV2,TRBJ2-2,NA,TGTGCCAGCAAGGGGACACATTTAACCGGGGAGCTGTTTTTT,CASKGTHLTGELFF
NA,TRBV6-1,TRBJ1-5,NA,TGTGCCAGCAGTGTAAGCAGGGGAGTCAATCAGCCCCAGCATTTT,CASSVSRGVNQPQHF
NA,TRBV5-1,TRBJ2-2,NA,TGCGCCAGCGGACCCGGCACCGGGGAGCTGTTTTTT,CASGPGTGELFF
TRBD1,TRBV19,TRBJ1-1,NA,TGTGCCAGTAGATCCGGGACACAGGGGACTGAAGCTTTCTTT,CASRSGTQGTEAFF
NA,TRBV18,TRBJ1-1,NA,TGTGCCAGCTCACCCGCGCAATCTGAAGCTTTCTTT,CASSPAQSEAFF
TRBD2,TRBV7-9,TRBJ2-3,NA,TGTGCCAGCAGCTTTGGGTCTAGCGGGAGGGCCCTAGATACGCAGTATTTT,CASSFGSSGRALDTQYF
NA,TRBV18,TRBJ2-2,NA,TGTGCCAGCTCACCGGAGGGACCCCTTAACACCGGGGAGCTGTTTTTT,CASSPEGPLNTGELFF
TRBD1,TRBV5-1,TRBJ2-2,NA,TGCGCCAGCACCCAAAGGGGGCCCGCGAACACCGGGGAGCTGTTTTTT,CASTQRGPANTGELFF
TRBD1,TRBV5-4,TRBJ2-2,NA,TGTGCCAGCAGCTTGGGGGACAGAAACACCGGGGAGCTGTTTTTT,CASSLGDRNTGELFF
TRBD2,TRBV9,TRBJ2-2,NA,TGTGCCAGCAGCGTAGGTCTAGCGGGAGTCGGGGAGCTGTTTTTT,CASSVGLAGVGELFF
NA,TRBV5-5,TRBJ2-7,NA,TGTGCCAGCAGGTCCGGGACACCGATGGAGCCCGAGCAGTACTTC,CASRSGTPMEPEQYF
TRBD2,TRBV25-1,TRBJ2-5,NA,TGTGCCAGCAGGGGGGGGGAAGAGACCCAGTACTTC,CASRGGEETQYF
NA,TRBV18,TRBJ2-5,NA,TGTGCCAGCTCACCACTTCAGGGGCTAAGAGAAACCCAGTACTTC,CASSPLQGLRETQYF
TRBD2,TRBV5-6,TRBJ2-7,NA,TGTGCCAGCAGCTCGGGAGGGTATCTGGGAAGGGAGCAGTACTTC,CASSSGGYLGREQYF
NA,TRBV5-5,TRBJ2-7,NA,TGTGCCAGCAGCCGGCCAGGGGCGACGACCTACGAGCAGTACTTC,CASSRPGATTYEQYF
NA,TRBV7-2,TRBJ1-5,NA,TGTGCCAGCAGCTTAGTGGCAGGGGTAGGACAGCCCCAGCATTTT,CASSLVAGVGQPQHF
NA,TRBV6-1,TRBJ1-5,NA,TGTGCCAGCAGTGGGGATTATAGCAATCAGCCCCAGCATTTT,CASSGDYSNQPQHF
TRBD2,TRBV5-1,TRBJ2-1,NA,TGCGCCAGCAGAAGACTAGCGTTGTATGAGCAGTTCTTC,CASRRLALYEQFF
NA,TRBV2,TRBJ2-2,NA,TGTGCCAGCAGCTTCATAACGAACACCGGGGAGCTGTTTTTT,CASSFITNTGELFF
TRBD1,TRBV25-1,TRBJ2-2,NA,TGTGCCAGCAGTGTGGGCCACGGACAGGCCACCGGGGAGCTGTTTTTT,CASSVGHGQATGELFF
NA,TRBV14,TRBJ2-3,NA,TGTGCCAGCAGCCCCTATGCGGGGTTTGACGCAGATACGCAGTATTTT,CASSPYAGFDADTQYF
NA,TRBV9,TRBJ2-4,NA,TGTGCCAGCAGCGTAACTCAGGGGAAGGCAAACATTCAGTACTTC,CASSVTQGKANIQYF
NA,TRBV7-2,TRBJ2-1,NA,TGTGCCAGCAGCCCGCTACCGACTTGGAGGGAGTTCTTC,CASSPLPTWREFF
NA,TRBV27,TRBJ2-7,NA,TGTGCCAGCAGTTTATCCAGGTTAACCTACGAGCAGTACTTC,CASSLSRLTYEQYF
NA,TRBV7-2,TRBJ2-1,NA,TGTGCCAGCAGCCCTAGGGGGGGACAGAGGTACAATGAGCAGTTCTTC,CASSPRGGQRYNEQFF
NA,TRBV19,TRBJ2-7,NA,TGTGCCAGTACCAAGGGCACAGGGTTTGCCTACGAGCAGTACTTC,CASTKGTGFAYEQYF
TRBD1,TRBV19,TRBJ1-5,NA,TGTGCCAGTAGTATGACAGGGAGGAATCAGCCCCAGCATTTT,CASSMTGRNQPQHF
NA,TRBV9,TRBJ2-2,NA,TGTGCCAGCAGCCCGAGGGGTTTTAACACCGGGGAGCTGTTTTTT,CASSPRGFNTGELFF
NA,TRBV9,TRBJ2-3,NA,TGTGCCAGCAGCGTAGGGAGGGGCAAGGGGTATGATAGCACAGATACGCAGTATTTT,CASSVGRGKGYDSTDTQYF
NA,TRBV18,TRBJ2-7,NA,TGTGCCAGCTCACCACTCAACCCTCCCTACGAGCAGTACTTC,CASSPLNPPYEQYF
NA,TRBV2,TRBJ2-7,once,TGTGCCAGCAGTGAAAAGGAAGCGGGCTACGAGCAGTACTTC,CASSEKEAGYEQYF
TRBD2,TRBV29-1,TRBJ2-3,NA,TGCAGCGTTGATTCACTAGCGGGAGGAGAGAGCACAGATACGCAGTATTTT,CSVDSLAGGESTDTQYF
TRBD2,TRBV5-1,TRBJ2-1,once,TGCGCCAGCAGCTTCCCGGGACTAGCGGATATAAGCTCCTACAATGAGCAGTTCTTC,CASSFPGLADISSYNEQFF
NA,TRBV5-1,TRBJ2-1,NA,TGCGCCAGCAGCTTGACCCAGGAGAGATACAATGAGCAGTTCTTC,CASSLTQERYNEQFF
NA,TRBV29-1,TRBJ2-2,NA,TGCAGCGTTGGAGGCAGAGACACCGGGGAGCTGTTTTTT,CSVGGRDTGELFF
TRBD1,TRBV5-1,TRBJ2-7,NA,TGCGCCAGTACCGGACAGGCCTACGAGCAGTACTTC,CASTGQAYEQYF
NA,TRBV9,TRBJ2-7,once,TGTGCCAGCAGCGTAGAGTCGGGCTACGAGCAGTACTTC,CASSVESGYEQYF
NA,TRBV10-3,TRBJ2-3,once,TGTGCCATCAGCCAAGGTCCGGATACGCAGTATTTT,CAISQGPDTQYF
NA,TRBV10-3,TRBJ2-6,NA,TGTGCCATCAGTGCTTTCGCCGGACTCGGGGCCAACGTCCTGACTTTC,CAISAFAGLGANVLTF
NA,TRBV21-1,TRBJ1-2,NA,TGTGCCAGCAGCAAACCACGACACCTTCCTGGCCTATTGTCTTGCTATGGCTACACCTTC,CASSKPRHLPGLLSCYGYTF
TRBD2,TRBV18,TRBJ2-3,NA,TGTGCCAGCTCACCTTTGCTGTCTAGCGGGGGGGCGGTGAGCACAGATACGCAGTATTTT,CASSPLLSSGGAVSTDTQYF